A selection of T cell receptor beta chains follows, all from one sample in a study of T cell responses to AZD1222 COVID-19 vaccine. Some clones are missing from TCRdb's copy, which holds only in-frame ones; the method was immunoSEQ multiplex PCR. The data hold fewer than 150,000 clones, with more than 70% observed a single time. Sequencing used peripheral blood, obtained 28 days after the second AZD1222 dose. These receptors came from an adult who received the AZD1222 COVID-19 vaccine. Each CDR3 is given with its conserved first and last residue. The D gene is left open where the match is weak.

j_call d_call cdr3_length v_call cdr3_nt cdr3_aa
TRBJ2-1 . 15 TRBV7-9 TGTGCCAGCAGCTTTCTTGGTTTGGTTAACAATGAGCAGTTCTTC CASSFLGLVNNEQFF
TRBJ1-3 . 15 TRBV4-1 TGCGCCAGCAGCCAGGGGGGGGCGGCTGGAAACACCATATATTTT CASSQGGAAGNTIYF
TRBJ2-1 . 13 TRBV7-9 TGTGCCAGCAGAGGCTCCCAGGTATCTGAGCAGTTCTTC CASRGSQVSEQFF
TRBJ2-2 . 15 TRBV30 TGTGCCTGGAGTAGGGTAGGGATCGGCACCGGGGAGCTGTTTTTT CAWSRVGIGTGELFF
TRBJ2-7 . 15 TRBV6-2/TRBV6-3 TGTGCCAGCAGTTACGACAGGCCGGACTCCTACGAGCAGTACTTC CASSYDRPDSYEQYF
TRBJ1-3 . 15 TRBV19 TGTGCCAGTAGTTCGAACACCTACTCTGGAAACACCATATATTTT CASSSNTYSGNTIYF
TRBJ2-1 TRBD2 15 TRBV5-1 TGCGCCAGCAGCTCTAGCGGGGGGCTTTATAGGGAGCAGTTCTTC CASSSSGGLYREQFF
TRBJ1-3 . 17 TRBV7-2 TGTGCCAGCAGCACTTCCTGGACACAAACCTCTGGAAACACCATATATTTT CASSTSWTQTSGNTIYF
TRBJ1-1 . 14 TRBV19 TGTGCCAGTAGTCAGTCCCTCTCGAACACTGAAGCTTTCTTT CASSQSLSNTEAFF
TRBJ1-4 TRBD1 14 TRBV19 TGTGCCAGTAGTATGTTTTCGGGGACAGCAAAACTGTTTTTT CASSMFSGTAKLFF
TRBJ1-3 . 13 TRBV10-3 TGTGCCGGCGGAGAAGGGACTGGAAACACCATATATTTT CAGGEGTGNTIYF
TRBJ1-5 . 14 TRBV7-2 TGTGCCAGCAGCGCCTCAGGGTTTGGTCAGCCCCAGCATTTT CASSASGFGQPQHF
TRBJ1-1 TRBD1 17 TRBV28 TGTGCCAGCAGTCCGGGCGGACAGGGGTACATGAACACTGAAGCTTTCTTT CASSPGGQGYMNTEAFF
TRBJ1-1 . 13 TRBV29-1 TGCAGCGTGATCAGGGTACGGGACACTGAAGCTTTCTTT CSVIRVRDTEAFF